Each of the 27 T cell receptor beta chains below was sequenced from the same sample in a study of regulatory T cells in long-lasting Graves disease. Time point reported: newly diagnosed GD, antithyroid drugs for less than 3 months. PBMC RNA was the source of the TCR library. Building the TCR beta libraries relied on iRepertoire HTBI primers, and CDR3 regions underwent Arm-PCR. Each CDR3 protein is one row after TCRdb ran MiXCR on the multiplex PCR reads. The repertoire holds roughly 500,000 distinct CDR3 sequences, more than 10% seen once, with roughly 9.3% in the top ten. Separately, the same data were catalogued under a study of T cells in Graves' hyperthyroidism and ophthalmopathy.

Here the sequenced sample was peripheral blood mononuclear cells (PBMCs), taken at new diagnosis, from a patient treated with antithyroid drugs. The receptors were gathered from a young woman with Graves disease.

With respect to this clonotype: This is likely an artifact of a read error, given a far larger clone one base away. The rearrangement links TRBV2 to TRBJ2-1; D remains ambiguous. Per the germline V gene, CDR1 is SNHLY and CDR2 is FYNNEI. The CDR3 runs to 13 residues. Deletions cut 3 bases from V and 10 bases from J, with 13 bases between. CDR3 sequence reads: CASSELREREQFF. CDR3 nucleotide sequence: TGTGCCAGCAGTGAGCTTAGGGAACGGGAGCAGTTCTTC.

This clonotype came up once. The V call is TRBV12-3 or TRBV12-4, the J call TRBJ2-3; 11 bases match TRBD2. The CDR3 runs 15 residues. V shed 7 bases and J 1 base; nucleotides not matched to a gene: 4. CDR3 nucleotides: TGTGCCAGCACTCTGGGACTAGCGGGCACAGATACGCAGTATTTT. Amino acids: CASTLGLAGTDTQYF.

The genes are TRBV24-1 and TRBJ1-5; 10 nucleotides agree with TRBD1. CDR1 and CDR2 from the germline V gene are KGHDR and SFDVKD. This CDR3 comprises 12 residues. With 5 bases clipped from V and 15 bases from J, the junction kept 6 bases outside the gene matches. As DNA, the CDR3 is TGTGCCACCAGTGCCGGGACAGGGGTATGGCATTTT. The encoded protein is CATSAGTGVWHF.

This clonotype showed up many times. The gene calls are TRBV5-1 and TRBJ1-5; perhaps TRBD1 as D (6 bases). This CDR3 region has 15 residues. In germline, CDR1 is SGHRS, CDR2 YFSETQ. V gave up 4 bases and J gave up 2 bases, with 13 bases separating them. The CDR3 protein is CASSGDTGGNQPQHF. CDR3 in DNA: TGCGCCAGCAGCGGGGACACGGGAGGCAATCAGCCCCAGCATTTT. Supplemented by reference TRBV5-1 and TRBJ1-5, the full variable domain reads KAGVTQTPRYLIKTRGQQVTLSCSPISGHRSVSWYQQTPGQGLQFLFEYFSETQRNKGNFPGRFSGRQFSNSRSEMNVSTLELGDSALYLCASSGDTGGNQPQHFGDGTRLSIL.

CDR3 region: CASSLGGGINQPQHF. DNA of the CDR3: TGCGCCAGCAGCTTGGGAGGGGGGATCAATCAGCCCCAGCATTTT. The chain is built from TRBV5-1 and TRBJ1-5, with D possibly being TRBD1 (6 bases). The CDR3 consists of 15 residues. Germline CDR1 and CDR2: SGHRS and YFSETQ. Trimming removed 0 bases from V and 3 bases from J, with 10 bases in between.

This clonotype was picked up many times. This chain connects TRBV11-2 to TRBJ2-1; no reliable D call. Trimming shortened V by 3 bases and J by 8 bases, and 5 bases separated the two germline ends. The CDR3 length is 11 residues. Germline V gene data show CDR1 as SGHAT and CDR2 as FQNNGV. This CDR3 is CASSFSYEQFF. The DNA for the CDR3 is TGTGCCAGCAGCTTTAGCTATGAGCAGTTCTTC. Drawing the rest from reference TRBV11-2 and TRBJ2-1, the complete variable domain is EAGVAQSPRYKIIEKRQSVAFWCNPISGHATLYWYQQILGQGPKLLIQFQNNGVVDDSQLPKDRFSAERLKGVDSTLKIQPAKLEDSAVYLCASSFSYEQFFGPGTRLTVL.

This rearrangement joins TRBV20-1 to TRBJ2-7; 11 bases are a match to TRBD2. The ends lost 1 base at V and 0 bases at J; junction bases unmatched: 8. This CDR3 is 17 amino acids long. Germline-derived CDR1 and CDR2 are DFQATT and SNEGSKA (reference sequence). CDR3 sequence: CSARVSGTSGFSYEQYF. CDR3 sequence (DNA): TGCAGTGCTAGAGTTTCCGGGACTAGCGGCTTCTCCTACGAGCAGTACTTC.

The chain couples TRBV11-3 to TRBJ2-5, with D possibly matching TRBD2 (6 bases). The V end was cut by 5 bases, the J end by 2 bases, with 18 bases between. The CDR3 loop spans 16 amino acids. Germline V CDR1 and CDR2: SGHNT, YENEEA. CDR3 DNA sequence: TGTGCCAGCAGCCCCCCCCCATGGCGGGGACAAGAGACCCAGTACTTC. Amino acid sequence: CASSPPPWRGQETQYF.

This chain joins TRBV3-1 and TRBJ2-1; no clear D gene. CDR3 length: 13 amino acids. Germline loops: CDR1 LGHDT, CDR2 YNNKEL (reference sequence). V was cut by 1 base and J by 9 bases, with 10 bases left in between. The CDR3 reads CASSQVVWGEQFF. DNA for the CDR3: TGTGCCAGCAGCCAAGTAGTTTGGGGTGAGCAGTTCTTC.

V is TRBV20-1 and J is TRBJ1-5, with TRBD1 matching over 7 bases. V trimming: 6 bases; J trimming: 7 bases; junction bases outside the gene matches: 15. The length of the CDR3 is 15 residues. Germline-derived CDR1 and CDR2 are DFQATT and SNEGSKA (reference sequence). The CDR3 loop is CSAINDRERGQPQHF. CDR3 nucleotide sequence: TGCAGTGCCATAAACGACAGGGAAAGGGGCCAGCCCCAGCATTTT.

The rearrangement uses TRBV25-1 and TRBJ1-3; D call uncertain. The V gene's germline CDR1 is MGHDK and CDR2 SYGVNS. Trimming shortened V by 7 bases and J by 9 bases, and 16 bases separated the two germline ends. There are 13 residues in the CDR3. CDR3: CASTTSPRGTIYF. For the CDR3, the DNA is TGTGCCAGCACCACAAGCCCCCGGGGCACCATATATTTT.

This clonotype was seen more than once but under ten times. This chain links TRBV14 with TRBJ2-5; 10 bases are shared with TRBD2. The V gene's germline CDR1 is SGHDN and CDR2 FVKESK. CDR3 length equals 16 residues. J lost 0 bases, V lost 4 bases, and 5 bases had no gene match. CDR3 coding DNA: TGTGCCAGCAGCCGGAGACTAGCGGGCTACCAAGAGACCCAGTACTTC. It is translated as CASSRRLAGYQETQYF.

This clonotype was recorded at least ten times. The CDR3 protein is CASSQTAGSPLHF. Here the CDR3 DNA reads TGTGCCAGCAGCCAAACCGCGGGTTCACCCCTCCACTTT. The chain has TRBV3-1 and TRBJ1-6; D unclear. V was clipped by 2 bases and J by 9 bases, with 8 bases between them. Germline loops: CDR1 LGHDT, CDR2 YNNKEL (reference sequence). The CDR3 is 13 amino acids.

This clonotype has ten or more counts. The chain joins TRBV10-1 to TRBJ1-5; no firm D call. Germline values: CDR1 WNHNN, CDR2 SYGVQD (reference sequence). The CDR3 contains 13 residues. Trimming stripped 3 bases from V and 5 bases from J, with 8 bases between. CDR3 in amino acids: CASSDKVDQPQHF. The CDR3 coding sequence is TGCGCCAGCAGTGATAAGGTGGATCAGCCCCAGCATTTT.

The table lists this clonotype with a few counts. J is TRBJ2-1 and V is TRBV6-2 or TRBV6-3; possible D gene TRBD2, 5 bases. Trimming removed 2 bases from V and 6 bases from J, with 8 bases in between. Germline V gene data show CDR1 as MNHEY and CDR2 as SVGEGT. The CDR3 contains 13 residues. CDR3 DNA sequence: TGTGCCAGCAGTTACATACTAGGCAATGAGCAGTTCTTC. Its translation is CASSYILGNEQFF.

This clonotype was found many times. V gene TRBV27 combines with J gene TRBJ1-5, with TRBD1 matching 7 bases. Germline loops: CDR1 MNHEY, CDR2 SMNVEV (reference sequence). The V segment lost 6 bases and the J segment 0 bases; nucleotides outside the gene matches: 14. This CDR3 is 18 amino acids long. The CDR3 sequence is CASSPFGTDRYSNQPQHF. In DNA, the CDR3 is TGTGCCAGCAGCCCCTTTGGGACAGACAGATATAGCAATCAGCCCCAGCATTTT.

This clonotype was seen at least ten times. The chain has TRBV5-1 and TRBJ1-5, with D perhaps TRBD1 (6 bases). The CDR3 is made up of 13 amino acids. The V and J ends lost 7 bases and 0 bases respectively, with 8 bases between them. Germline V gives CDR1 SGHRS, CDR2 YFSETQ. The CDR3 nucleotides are TGCGCCAGCCGACAGGATAGCAATCAGCCCCAGCATTTT. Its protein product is CASRQDSNQPQHF.

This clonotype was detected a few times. CDR3 sequence reads: CASSVAGGSSYNEQFF. The CDR3 bases are TGTGCCAGCAGCGTAGCGGGGGGCAGCTCCTACAATGAGCAGTTCTTC. The chain combines TRBV9 with TRBJ2-1, with D perhaps matching TRBD2 (7 bases). V lost 0 bases to trimming and J lost 0 bases, with 10 bases between them. CDR1 and CDR2 (germline): SGDLS, YYNGEE. The CDR3 is 16 residues long.

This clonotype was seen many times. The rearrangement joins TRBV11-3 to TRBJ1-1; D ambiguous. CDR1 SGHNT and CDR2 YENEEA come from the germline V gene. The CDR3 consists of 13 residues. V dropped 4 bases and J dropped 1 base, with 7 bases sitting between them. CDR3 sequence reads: CASSSWGNTEAFF. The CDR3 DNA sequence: TGTGCCAGCAGCTCCTGGGGGAACACTGAAGCTTTCTTT.

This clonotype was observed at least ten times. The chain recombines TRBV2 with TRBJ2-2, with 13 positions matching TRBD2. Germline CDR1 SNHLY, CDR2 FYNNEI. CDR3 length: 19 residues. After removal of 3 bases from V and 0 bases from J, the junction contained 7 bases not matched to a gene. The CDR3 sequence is CASSEGTSGTLTNTGELFF. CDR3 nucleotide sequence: TGTGCCAGCAGTGAGGGGACTAGCGGGACCCTTACGAACACCGGGGAGCTGTTTTTT.

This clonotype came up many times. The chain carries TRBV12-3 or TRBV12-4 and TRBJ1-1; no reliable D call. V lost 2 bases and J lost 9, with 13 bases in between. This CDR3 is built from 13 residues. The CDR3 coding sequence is TGTGCCAGCAGTTTAATAACGGCCCCAAAAGCTTTCTTT. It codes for CASSLITAPKAFF.

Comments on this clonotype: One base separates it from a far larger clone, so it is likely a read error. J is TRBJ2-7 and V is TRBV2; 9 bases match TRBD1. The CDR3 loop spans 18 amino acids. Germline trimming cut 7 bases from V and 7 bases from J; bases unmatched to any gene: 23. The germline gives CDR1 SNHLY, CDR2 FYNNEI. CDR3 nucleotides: TGTGCCAGCACCGGGACAGGGCCCGGGGTAGCGGTTTACAATGAGCAGTACTTC. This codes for CASTGTGPGVAVYNEQYF.

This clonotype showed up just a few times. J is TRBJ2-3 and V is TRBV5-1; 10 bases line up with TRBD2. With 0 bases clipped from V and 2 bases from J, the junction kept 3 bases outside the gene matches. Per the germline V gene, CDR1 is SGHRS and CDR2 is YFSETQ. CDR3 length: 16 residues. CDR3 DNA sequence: TGCGCCAGCAGCTTGGAAGCGGGAGGGCCCACAGATACGCAGTATTTT. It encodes CASSLEAGGPTDTQYF.

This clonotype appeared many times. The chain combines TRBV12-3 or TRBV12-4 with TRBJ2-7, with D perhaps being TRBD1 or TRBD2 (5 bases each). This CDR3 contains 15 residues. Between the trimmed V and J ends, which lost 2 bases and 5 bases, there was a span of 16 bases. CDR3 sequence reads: CASSLYRDPQDEQYF. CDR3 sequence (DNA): TGTGCCAGCAGTTTATATCGGGACCCTCAGGACGAGCAGTACTTC.

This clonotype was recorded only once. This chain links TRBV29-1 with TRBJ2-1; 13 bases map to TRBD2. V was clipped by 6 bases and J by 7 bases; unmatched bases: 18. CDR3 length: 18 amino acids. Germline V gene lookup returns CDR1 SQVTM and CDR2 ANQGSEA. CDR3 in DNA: TGCAGCGTAAGGTGGCGACTAGCGGGAGGCCGATATGGTAATGAGCAGTTCTTC. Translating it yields CSVRWRLAGGRYGNEQFF.

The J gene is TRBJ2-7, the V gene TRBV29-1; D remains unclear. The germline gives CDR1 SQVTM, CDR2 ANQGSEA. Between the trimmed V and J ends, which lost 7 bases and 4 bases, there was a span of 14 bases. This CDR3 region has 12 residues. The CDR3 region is CSGSTGPYEQYF. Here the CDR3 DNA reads TGCAGCGGGAGTACTGGACCTTACGAGCAGTACTTC.

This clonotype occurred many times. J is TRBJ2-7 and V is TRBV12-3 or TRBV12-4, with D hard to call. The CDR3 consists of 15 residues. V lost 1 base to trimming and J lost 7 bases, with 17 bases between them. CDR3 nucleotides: TGTGCCAGCAGTTTAGACGCCCGAGGACGACGAGAGCAGTACTTC. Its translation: CASSLDARGRREQYF.